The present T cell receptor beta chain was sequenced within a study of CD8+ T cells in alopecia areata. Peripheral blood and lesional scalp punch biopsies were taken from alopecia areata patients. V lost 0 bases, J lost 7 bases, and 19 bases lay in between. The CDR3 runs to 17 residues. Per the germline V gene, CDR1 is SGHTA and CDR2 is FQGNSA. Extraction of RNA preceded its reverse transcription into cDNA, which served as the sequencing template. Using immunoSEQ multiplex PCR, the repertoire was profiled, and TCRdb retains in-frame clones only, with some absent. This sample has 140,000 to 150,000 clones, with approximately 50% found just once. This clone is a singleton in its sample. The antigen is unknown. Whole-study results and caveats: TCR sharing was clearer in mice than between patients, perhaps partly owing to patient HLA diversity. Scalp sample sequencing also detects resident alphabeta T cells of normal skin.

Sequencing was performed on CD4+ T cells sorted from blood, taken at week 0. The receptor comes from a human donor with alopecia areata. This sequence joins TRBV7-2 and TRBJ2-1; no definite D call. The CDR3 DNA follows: TGTGCCAGCAGCTTAGCGGGCACTACCCCTAGGGTAAATGAGCAGTTCTTC. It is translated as CASSLAGTTPRVNEQFF.